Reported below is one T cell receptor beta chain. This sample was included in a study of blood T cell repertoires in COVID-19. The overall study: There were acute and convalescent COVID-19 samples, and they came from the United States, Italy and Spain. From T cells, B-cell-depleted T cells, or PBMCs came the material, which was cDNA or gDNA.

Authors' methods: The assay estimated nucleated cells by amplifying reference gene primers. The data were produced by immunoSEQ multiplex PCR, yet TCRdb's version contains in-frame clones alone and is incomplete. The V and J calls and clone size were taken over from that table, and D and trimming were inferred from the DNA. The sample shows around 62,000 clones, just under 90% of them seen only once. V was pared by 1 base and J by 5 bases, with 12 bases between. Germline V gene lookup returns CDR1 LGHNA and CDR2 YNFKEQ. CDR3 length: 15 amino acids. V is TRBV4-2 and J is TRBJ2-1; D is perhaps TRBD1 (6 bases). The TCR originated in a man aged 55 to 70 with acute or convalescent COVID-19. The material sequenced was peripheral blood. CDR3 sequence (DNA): TGTGCCAGCAGCCAAGGGCAGGGGACGAACAATGAGCAGTTCTTC. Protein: CASSQGQGTNNEQFF.